This entry is about one T cell receptor beta chain. Antigen: not known. Construction of the TCRbeta library involved unique molecular identifiers. TCRdb redid the calling of the PCR reads with MiXCR, one entry per CDR3 protein. The repertoire includes a few hundred thousand distinct CDR3 sequences, 25% to 30% of them detected once, and under 45% sits in the top ten. V gave up 4 bases and J gave up 8 bases, with 20 bases separating them. The CDR3 length is 15 residues. Germline assignment: CDR1 LGHNA and CDR2 YNFKEQ. The sample is drawn from a study of T-cell reconstitution after alpha-beta-depleted transplantation in children. Study observations and caveats: Surviving recipient T cells and intrathymic progenitors accounted for some patients' high TCRbeta diversity at day 60. Several hundred expanded graft clones reportedly were the source of alpha-beta T cells about two months after transplant. One year after transplant, T-cell counts and diversity came mostly from newly produced T cells.

Sample: PBMCs, taken before TCRalphabeta/CD19-depleted stem cell transplant. The rearrangement uses TRBV4-2 and TRBJ1-1; D is unclear. The clonotype comes from a boy in the first two years of life with Wiskott-Aldrich syndrome, due to receive a stem cell transplant. For the CDR3, the DNA is TGTGCCAGCAGCCCGTATACCTCACAACCAAGAGAAGCTTTCTTT. Translating gives CASSPYTSQPREAFF.